This entry lists 9 T cell receptor beta chains sequenced from one sample in a study. Treg sorting used a CD4+CD25+CD127-/low gate. TCRdb re-derived calls from the 5' RACE reads in MiXCR, one entry per CDR3 protein. The sample has tens of thousands of distinct CDR3 sequences; 22% are singletons. What was sequenced was Tregs sorted from a lymph node. These receptor sequences come from a female donor with breast cancer.

Turning to this clonotype: One base away lies a much larger clone, so this may be a sequencing read error. The chain is built from TRBV5-1 and TRBJ2-1; 7 bases are a match to TRBD2. The CDR3 covers 15 residues. Germline loops: CDR1 SGHRS, CDR2 YFSETQ. The CDR3 here is CASSLAASGYNEQLF. The CDR3 DNA reads TGCGCCAGCAGCTTGGCGGCTAGCGGCTACAATGAGCAGCTCTTC.

This sequence joins TRBV20-1 and TRBJ1-1; D is uncertain. CDR3 length: 13 amino acids. V was pared by 0 bases and J by 4 bases, with 9 bases between. The V gene's germline CDR1 is DFQATT and CDR2 SNEGSKA (reference sequence). The CDR3 bases are TGCAGTGCTAGAGATGGGGTCCTCACTGAAGCTTTCTTT. This sequence encodes CSARDGVLTEAFF.

Only a few counts were recorded for this clonotype. The chain joins TRBV5-4 to TRBJ2-3, with D tentatively TRBD2 (5 bases). Germline CDR1 SGHNT, CDR2 YYREEE (reference sequence). V lost 1 base, J lost 6 bases, and 12 bases lay in between. The CDR3 spans 14 residues. This CDR3 reads CASSLSGSGDTQYF. The CDR3 DNA follows: TGTGCCAGCAGCTTGAGTGGGAGTGGGGATACGCAGTATTTT.

This chain joins TRBV4-1 and TRBJ2-4; TRBD2 might be the D (6 bases). V shed 3 bases and J shed 0 bases, with 12 bases lying between them. The CDR3 contains 16 residues. Germline CDR1 and CDR2: MGHRA and YSYEKL. This CDR3 reads CASSHPSAGAKNIQYF. The CDR3 bases are TGCGCCAGCAGCCATCCTTCAGCGGGAGCCAAAAACATTCAGTACTTC.

This rearrangement joins TRBV30 to TRBJ2-7, with 9 bases that match TRBD2. This CDR3 contains 14 residues. The ends lost 2 bases at V and 4 bases at J; junction bases unmatched: 6. Germline CDR1 GTSNPN, CDR2 SVGIG (reference sequence). The CDR3 region has the DNA TGTGCCTGGAGTATGACTAGCGGAAGATACGAGCAGTACTTC. Translated: CAWSMTSGRYEQYF.

Many counts were recorded for this clonotype. The chain uses TRBV2 and TRBJ2-2, with 7 nucleotides matching TRBD2. The CDR3 sequence is 14 residues long. The V gene's germline CDR1 is SNHLY and CDR2 FYNNEI. V was clipped by 3 bases and J by 5 bases; unmatched bases: 3. CDR3 DNA: TGTGCCAGCAGTGATAGGCGGGAGACCGGGGAGCTGTTTTTT. It codes for CASSDRRETGELFF.

This clonotype showed up many times. The chain carries TRBV7-2 and TRBJ2-2, with D hard to call. Trimming shortened V by 6 bases and J by 4 bases, and 15 bases separated the two germline ends. Germline V gene sequence: CDR1 SGHTA, CDR2 FQGNSA. The CDR3 is 15 residues long. The CDR3 coding sequence is TGTGCCAGCAGTCCTGGGCGGATTGGCACCGGGGAGCTGTTTTTT. It encodes CASSPGRIGTGELFF.

This clonotype was detected many times. This rearrangement joins TRBV21-1 to TRBJ2-1; TRBD2, the table's D call, lacks a check against the DNA. TRBV21-1 counts as a pseudogene. This CDR3 is built from 17 residues. This chain's CDR3 is CASSTLRTSESPSEQFF. DNA of the CDR3: TGTGCCAGCAGCACCTTACGGACTAGCGAAAGCCCCAGTGAGCAGTTCTTC.

The V call is TRBV20-1, the J call TRBJ2-7; D is uncertain. V was trimmed by 0 bases and J by 2 bases, leaving 14 bases between them. The CDR3 contains 15 residues. CDR1 and CDR2 (germline): DFQATT, SNEGSKA (reference sequence). CDR3 DNA sequence: TGCAGTGCTAGAGAGATGGCACGGATTACCTACGAGCAGTACTTC. It specifies CSAREMARITYEQYF.